This TCR beta chain was profiled in a study of CD8+ T cells in alopecia areata. Background on the study: Treated patients took oral tofacitinib at 5 to 10 mg twice daily.

Study-wide findings and caveats: Sharing of TCR sequences between patients (possibly for HLA-related reasons) was less clear than in mice. In lesional scalp, particularly from alopecia totalis/universalis, clonality was higher than in normal scalp.

Reverse transcription of extracted RNA yielded cDNA, which provided the sequencing template. Clones were read by immunoSEQ multiplex PCR, and TCRdb kept only the in-frame ones, dropping some. This table has roughly 5,700 clones, approximately 60% appearing once. This clone was found once. What it binds is not known. V was clipped by 6 bases and J by 4 bases, with 12 bases between them. The CDR3 length is 13 residues. Germline assignment: CDR1 MNHNS and CDR2 SASEGT. From alopecia areata patients, lesional scalp punch biopsies and peripheral blood were collected. This clonotype originated in a human donor with alopecia areata. What was sequenced was skin. V and J are TRBV6-1 and TRBJ2-5; no definite D call. CDR3 sequence reads: CASRSVAAETQYF. The CDR3, as DNA: TGTGCCAGCAGGAGCGTGGCGGCAGAGACCCAGTACTTC.